These T cell receptor beta chains were read from a single sample in a study of CD8 T cells in ankylosing spondylitis. One entry per CDR3 protein, called by TCRdb with MiXCR from the 5' RACE reads. The sample lists about 240,000 distinct CDR3 sequences; about 10% were seen once. The specimen was blood, either unsorted or a sorted T cell fraction (not recorded which). These receptors all come from a male donor with ankylosing spondylitis or in good health (not recorded which). The CDR3 runs from the conserved cysteine through the conserved F or W. D genes are given only for firm matches. Clone size is shown for a subset of rows, as once, few, many or a class of expanded clone.

CDR3aa | CDR3nt | v_gene | abundance | j_gene | d_gene
CASRGGAGTTYNEQFF | TGCGCCAGCAGGGGGGGGGCAGGCACCACCTACAATGAGCAGTTCTTC | TRBV5-1 | many | TRBJ2-1 | NA
CAISEEGTSPSQYF | TGTGCCATCAGTGAGGAGGGGACCTCCCCATCCCAGTATTTT | TRBV10-3 | many | TRBJ2-3 | NA
CASSLVGFRGRVKNEQFF | TGTGCCAGCAGCTTGGTGGGATTCCGGGGGAGGGTAAAAAATGAGCAGTTCTTC | TRBV5-6 | many | TRBJ2-1 | TRBD2
CSVEPSGTDTQYF | TGCAGCGTTGAGCCTAGCGGCACAGATACGCAGTATTTT | TRBV29-1 | few | TRBJ2-3 | NA
CSAPTRTSGLFSTDTQYF | TGCAGTGCCCCCACCAGGACTAGCGGATTATTTAGCACAGATACGCAGTATTTT | TRBV20-1 | many | TRBJ2-3 | TRBD2
CASRAASAGNEQFF | TGTGCCAGCAGAGCGGCATCGGCGGGGAATGAGCAGTTCTTC | TRBV2 | NA | TRBJ2-1 | NA
CASGRPFLTDTQYF | TGTGCCAGCGGTCGGCCCTTCCTCACAGATACGCAGTATTTT | TRBV27 | few | TRBJ2-3 | NA
CASSYRGSVGEKLFF | TGTGCCAGCAGTTACCGGGGATCGGTGGGTGAAAAACTGTTTTTT | TRBV6-5 | NA | TRBJ1-4 | NA
CASSLEASTTGELFF | TGCGCCAGCAGCTTGGAGGCCAGCACCACCGGGGAGCTGTTTTTT | TRBV5-1 | few | TRBJ2-2 | NA
CASSYLSGSSSYEQYF | TGTGCCAGCAGCTATCTTAGCGGGAGTTCCTCCTACGAGCAGTACTTC | TRBV7-9 | few | TRBJ2-7 | TRBD2
CASSLEGAAAYNEQFF | TGTGCCAGCAGCTTGGAGGGGGCGGCAGCCTACAATGAGCAGTTCTTC | TRBV5-6 | many | TRBJ2-1 | TRBD1
CASSFPWGEQYF | TGTGCCAGCAGTTTTCCTTGGGGGGAGCAGTACTTC | TRBV12-3/TRBV12-4 | NA | TRBJ2-7 | NA
CASSQRRDYGYTF | TGCGCCAGCAGCCAGCGACGGGACTATGGCTACACCTTC | TRBV5-1 | many | TRBJ1-2 | NA
CASRFPSGGLSGDTQYF | TGTGCCAGCAGGTTCCCTAGCGGGGGTCTCTCGGGAGATACGCAGTATTTT | TRBV3-1 | NA | TRBJ2-3 | TRBD2
CASIDTSGELFF | TGTGCCAGCATCGACACATCCGGGGAGCTGTTTTTT | TRBV7-9 | NA | TRBJ2-2 | NA
CASRPTGVYTQYF | TGTGCCAGCAGGCCGACAGGAGTCTATACGCAGTATTTT | TRBV2 | NA | TRBJ2-3 | NA
CASSPPTVTYEQYF | TGTGCCAGCAGCCCGCCGACGGTAACCTACGAGCAGTACTTC | TRBV7-9 | NA | TRBJ2-7 | NA
CSVGVQQVNEKLFF | TGCAGCGTTGGGGTTCAACAGGTTAATGAAAAACTGTTTTTT | TRBV29-1 | NA | TRBJ1-4 | NA
CASRERGDRDSYEQYF | TGTGCCAGCAGGGAACGCGGTGACAGGGACTCCTACGAGCAGTACTTC | TRBV6-1 | many | TRBJ2-7 | TRBD1
CASSLASLYEQYF | TGTGCCAGCAGTTTAGCCTCGTTATACGAGCAGTACTTC | TRBV12-3/TRBV12-4 | many | TRBJ2-7 | NA
CASSSTEGGMGNEQFF | TGTGCCAGCAGCTCCACCGAGGGGGGTATGGGCAATGAGCAGTTCTTC | TRBV11-2 | many | TRBJ2-1 | NA
CASRGDRTTEAFF | TGTGCCAGCAGAGGGGACAGGACCACTGAAGCTTTCTTT | TRBV12-3/TRBV12-4 | many | TRBJ1-1 | TRBD1
CASSGTSVSSYNEQFF | TGTGCCAGCAGTGGGACTAGCGTTAGCTCCTACAATGAGCAGTTCTTC | TRBV12-3/TRBV12-4 | many | TRBJ2-1 | TRBD2
CSVEGPDQDTQYF | TGCAGCGTTGAAGGACCAGACCAAGATACGCAGTATTTT | TRBV29-1 | few | TRBJ2-3 | NA
CASSRDSKLTDTQYF | TGTGCCAGCAGTCGGGACTCAAAGCTCACAGATACGCAGTATTTT | TRBV12-3/TRBV12-4 | NA | TRBJ2-3 | NA
CATSAADTQYF | TGTGCCACCAGTGCTGCAGATACGCAGTATTTT | TRBV24-1 | many | TRBJ2-3 | NA
CARGWDNSTDTQYF | TGCGCCAGGGGCTGGGACAATAGCACAGATACGCAGTATTTT | TRBV4-1 | many | TRBJ2-3 | NA
CASTLDRYNEQFF | TGTGCCAGCACCCTGGACCGATACAATGAGCAGTTCTTC | TRBV12-3/TRBV12-4 | NA | TRBJ2-1 | NA
CACSRARNTGELFF | TGTGCCTGCAGCCGGGCGAGGAACACCGGGGAGCTGTTTTTT | TRBV12-3/TRBV12-4 | few | TRBJ2-2 | NA
CASSFQATALGEKLFF | TGCGCCAGCAGCTTCCAAGCGACGGCCCTTGGAGAAAAACTGTTTTTT | TRBV5-1 | many | TRBJ1-4 | NA
CASSLYAENTEAFF | TGTGCCAGCAGCTTGTACGCAGAGAACACTGAAGCTTTCTTT | TRBV7-3 | many | TRBJ1-1 | NA
CASSGLAGNEQFF | TGTGCCAGTTCGGGACTAGCTGGCAATGAGCAGTTCTTC | TRBV10-3 | many | TRBJ2-1 | TRBD2
CASRSIQVSAQANYGYTF | TGTGCCAGCAGGAGTATACAGGTCTCTGCCCAAGCTAACTATGGCTACACCTTC | TRBV11-2 | NA | TRBJ1-2 | NA
CASGVYEQFF | TGTGCCAGTGGGGTCTATGAGCAGTTCTTC | TRBV6-5 | many | TRBJ2-1 | NA
CASSFGLPLLSNYGYTF | TGCGCCAGCAGCTTCGGGCTCCCTCTCTTATCAAACTATGGCTACACCTTC | TRBV5-1 | many | TRBJ1-2 | NA
CATSDPRALNFQAEQFF | TGTGCCACCAGTGACCCCCGAGCTCTAAATTTTCAGGCTGAGCAGTTCTTC | TRBV24-1 | many | TRBJ2-1 | NA
CASSFGVYQPQHF | TGTGCCAGCAGTTTTGGGGTATATCAGCCCCAGCATTTT | TRBV12-3/TRBV12-4 | NA | TRBJ1-5 | NA
CASSAPIDRHRTDTQYF | TGTGCCAGCAGTGCCCCAATTGACAGGCACCGCACAGATACGCAGTATTTT | TRBV12-3/TRBV12-4 | many | TRBJ2-3 | NA
CASSLSSGGVTQYF | TGTGCCAGCAGTTTATCCAGCGGGGGGGTGACCCAGTACTTC | TRBV27 | many | TRBJ2-5 | TRBD2
CASSRSMGLEREQFF | TGTGCCAGCAGCCGCTCCATGGGACTAGAGCGTGAGCAGTTCTTC | TRBV7-3 | many | TRBJ2-1 | TRBD2
CASSPRYLGYNEQFF | TGTGCCAGCAGCCCAAGATACCTGGGCTACAATGAGCAGTTCTTC | TRBV11-1 | many | TRBJ2-1 | NA
CASSFRTSGSYEQYF | TGTGCCAGCAGCTTTCGGACTAGCGGATCCTACGAGCAGTACTTC | TRBV7-2 | many | TRBJ2-7 | TRBD2
CASSPGLNTEAFF | TGTGCCAGCAGTCCGGGACTGAACACTGAAGCTTTCTTT | TRBV4-2 | many | TRBJ1-1 | NA
CSARDWGLGSGNTIYF | TGCAGTGCTAGAGACTGGGGGCTGGGCTCTGGAAACACCATATATTTT | TRBV20-1 | NA | TRBJ1-3 | NA
CSARSGLAGTNEQFF | TGCAGTGCTAGAAGCGGACTAGCGGGGACCAATGAGCAGTTCTTC | TRBV20-1 | many | TRBJ2-1 | TRBD2
CASSGGQQETQYF | TGCGCCAGCAGCGGCGGACAGCAAGAGACCCAGTACTTC | TRBV5-1 | many | TRBJ2-5 | NA
CASSLGYQQFF | TGTGCCAGCAGTTTAGGATATCAGCAGTTCTTC | TRBV7-2 | NA | TRBJ2-1 | NA
CASSLRTSAYF | TGCGCCAGCAGTTTACGTACGAGCGCGTACTTC | TRBV4-1 | NA | TRBJ2-7 | NA
CSAREKQILNTEAFF | TGCAGTGCTAGAGAGAAACAGATTTTGAACACTGAAGCTTTCTTT | TRBV20-1 | many | TRBJ1-1 | NA